This T cell receptor (beta chain) was observed in a study of blood T cell repertoires in COVID-19 (dated by TCRdb to the early 2020s). General notes on the study: Samples covering the acute and convalescent phases of COVID-19 were provided by collaborators in the United States, Italy and Spain. The samples were drawn from the first 160 participants of the ongoing ImmuneRACE study and from 950 to 1,500 subjects provided by 6 global collaborators. Nearly every sample came with metadata listing a de-identified subject ID, COVID-19 status, age in years and sex. The material from the prospective study consisted of cDNA or gDNA derived from T cells, B-cell-depleted T cells, or PBMCs. Where HLA class I and class II types were available, the types were taken from metadata supplied by the sample provider, not from assay-based typing. The repertoires were released in a freely available public database meant as a resource for research on the immune response to SARS-CoV-2. Deeply sampled blood TCRbeta repertoires from subjects exposed to, actively infected with, or recovered from COVID-19 were included in the dataset. The paper's findings and limits, for the study overall: Clinical and demographic metadata were provided uncurated, with the amount varying by source and participant.

This clone has just one count. Its antigen is currently not known. No base quality information exists; no much larger clone differs at one position. CDR3 length: 13 amino acids, cysteine to phenylalanine. Kept here is only the CDR3 DNA, which spans 39 bases and is read in frame from base 1. V is clipped by 9 bases and J by 5 bases, and the sequence between their germline boundaries is 16 bases long. Whole blood was collected in K2EDTA tubes by collaborating institutions according to the institutions' own protocols. For TCRbeta analysis, collaborators shipped samples as frozen whole blood, isolated PBMCs, or DNA extracted from either of those sample types. TCRbeta CDR3 regions were amplified from genomic DNA using the immunoSEQ Assay, a bias-controlled multiplex PCR. The published analysis was carried out like this. The number of nucleated cells in each sample was estimated by amplification of reference gene primers within the assay. Sequence reads were collapsed and filtered to measure the absolute abundance of every unique TCRbeta CDR3 rearrangement. Productive Simpson clonality was computed per sample as the square root of Simpson's diversity index over productive rearrangements. What TCRdb holds here is the immuneACCESS table cut down to in-frame rearrangements. Part of the clones is not present; checked against another copy, under half of the missing clones reflect an unresolved V gene, and the others are unexplained. That table is the source of V, J and clone size, and D and trimming were worked out from the DNA. This sample holds some 100,000 clones; around 80% were observed only once. Almost 7% of the sample goes to the ten largest clones.

The sample consisted of peripheral blood. The chain is assembled from TRBV12-3 or TRBV12-4 and TRBJ2-5; the D gene lacks a confident call. The source of this sequence is a man aged 50 or older with active or convalescent COVID-19. For the CDR3, the sequence is CASTSQVVETQYF. In nucleotides, the sequence is TGTGCCAGTACCAGCCAGGTAGTGGAGACCCAGTACTTC.